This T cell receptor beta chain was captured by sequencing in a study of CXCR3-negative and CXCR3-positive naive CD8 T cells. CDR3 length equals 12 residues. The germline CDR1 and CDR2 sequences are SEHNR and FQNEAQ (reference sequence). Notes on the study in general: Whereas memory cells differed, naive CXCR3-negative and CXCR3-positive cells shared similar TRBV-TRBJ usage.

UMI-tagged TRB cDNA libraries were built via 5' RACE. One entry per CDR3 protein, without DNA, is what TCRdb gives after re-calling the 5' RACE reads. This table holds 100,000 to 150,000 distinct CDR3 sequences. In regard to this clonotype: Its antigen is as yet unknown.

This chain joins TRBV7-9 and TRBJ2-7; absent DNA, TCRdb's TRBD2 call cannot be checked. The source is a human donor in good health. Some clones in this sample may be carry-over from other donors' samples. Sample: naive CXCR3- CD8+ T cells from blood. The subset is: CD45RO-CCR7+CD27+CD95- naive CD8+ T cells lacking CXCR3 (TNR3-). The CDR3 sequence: CASSSGLYEQYF.